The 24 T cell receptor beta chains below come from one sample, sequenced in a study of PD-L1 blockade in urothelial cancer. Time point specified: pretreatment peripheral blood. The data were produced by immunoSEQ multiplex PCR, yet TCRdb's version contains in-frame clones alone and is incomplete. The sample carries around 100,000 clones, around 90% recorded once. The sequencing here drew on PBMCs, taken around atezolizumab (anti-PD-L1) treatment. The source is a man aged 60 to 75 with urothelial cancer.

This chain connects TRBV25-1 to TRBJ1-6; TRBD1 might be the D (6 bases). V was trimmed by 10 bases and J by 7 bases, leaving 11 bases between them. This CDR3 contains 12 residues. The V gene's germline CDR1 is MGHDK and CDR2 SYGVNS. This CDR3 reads CATRGQNSPLHF. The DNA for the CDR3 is TGTGCCACCCGAGGACAGAATTCACCCCTCCACTTT.

CDR3: CASSFEGGRYGYTF. CDR3 nucleotide sequence: TGCGCCAGCAGCTTTGAAGGGGGACGCTATGGCTACACCTTC. The chain has TRBV5-1 and TRBJ1-2, with D possibly TRBD1 on 6 matching bases. Germline-derived CDR1 and CDR2 are SGHRS and YFSETQ. Trimming cost V 2 bases and J 4 bases, with 12 bases left between them. This CDR3 contains 14 residues.

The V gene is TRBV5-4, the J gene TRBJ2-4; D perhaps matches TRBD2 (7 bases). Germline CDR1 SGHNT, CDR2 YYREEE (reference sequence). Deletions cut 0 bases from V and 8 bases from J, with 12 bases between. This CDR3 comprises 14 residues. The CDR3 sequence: CASSLGGGEDIQYF. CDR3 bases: TGTGCCAGCAGCTTGGGGGGGGGCGAGGACATTCAGTACTTC.

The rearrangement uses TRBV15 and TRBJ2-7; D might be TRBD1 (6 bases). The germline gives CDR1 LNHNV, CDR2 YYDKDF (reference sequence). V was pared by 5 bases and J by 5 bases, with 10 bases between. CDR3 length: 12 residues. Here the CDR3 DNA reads TGTGCCACCAGCCGGGACACCCACGAGCAGTACTTC. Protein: CATSRDTHEQYF.

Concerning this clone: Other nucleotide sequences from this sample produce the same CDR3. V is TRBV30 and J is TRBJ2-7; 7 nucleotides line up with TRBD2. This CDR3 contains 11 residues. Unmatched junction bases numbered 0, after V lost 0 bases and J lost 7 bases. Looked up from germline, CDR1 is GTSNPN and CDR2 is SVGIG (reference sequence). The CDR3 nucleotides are TGTGCCTGGAGTGTCGGGGGGGAGCAGTACTTC. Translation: CAWSVGGEQYF.

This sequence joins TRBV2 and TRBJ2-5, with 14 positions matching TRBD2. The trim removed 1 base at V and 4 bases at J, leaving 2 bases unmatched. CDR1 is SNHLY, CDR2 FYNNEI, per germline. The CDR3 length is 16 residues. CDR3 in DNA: TGTGCCAGCAGTGAAGAGACTAGCGGGGGGGCAGAGACCCAGTACTTC. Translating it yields CASSEETSGGAETQYF. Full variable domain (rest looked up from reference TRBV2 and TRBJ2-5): EPEVTQTPSHQVTQMGQEVILRCVPISNHLYFYWYRQILGQKVEFLVSFYNNEISEKSEIFDDQFSVERPDGSNFTLKIRSTKLEDSAMYFCASSEETSGGAETQYFGPGTRLLVL.

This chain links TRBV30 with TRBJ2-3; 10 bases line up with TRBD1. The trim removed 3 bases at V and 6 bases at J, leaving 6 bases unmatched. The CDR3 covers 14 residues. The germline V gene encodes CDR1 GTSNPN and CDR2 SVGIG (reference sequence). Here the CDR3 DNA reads TGTGCCTGGAGGGGGGACAGGGGAAGTGATACGCAGTATTTT. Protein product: CAWRGDRGSDTQYF.

CDR3 sequence (DNA): TGTGCCAGCAGCCTTGAGCCCCAACAGCCCCAGCATTTT. This gives the protein CASSLEPQQPQHF. The V call is TRBV7-9, the J call TRBJ1-5; no clear D gene. The V end was cut by 5 bases, the J end by 7 bases, with 12 bases between. Per the germline V gene, CDR1 is SEHNR and CDR2 is FQNEAQ (reference sequence). This CDR3 is 13 amino acids long. Looking up the rest from reference TRBV7-9 and TRBJ1-5 gives the full variable domain: DTGVSQNPRHKITKRGQNVTFRCDPISEHNRLYWYRQTLGQGPEFLTYFQNEAQLEKSRLLSDRFSAERPKGSFSTLEIQRTEQGDSAMYLCASSLEPQQPQHFGDGTRLSIL.

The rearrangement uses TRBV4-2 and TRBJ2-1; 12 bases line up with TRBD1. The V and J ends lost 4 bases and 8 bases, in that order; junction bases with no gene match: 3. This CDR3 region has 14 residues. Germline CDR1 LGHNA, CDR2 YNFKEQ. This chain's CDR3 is CASSPGQGADEQFF. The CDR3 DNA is TGTGCCAGCAGCCCGGGACAGGGGGCAGATGAGCAGTTCTTC.

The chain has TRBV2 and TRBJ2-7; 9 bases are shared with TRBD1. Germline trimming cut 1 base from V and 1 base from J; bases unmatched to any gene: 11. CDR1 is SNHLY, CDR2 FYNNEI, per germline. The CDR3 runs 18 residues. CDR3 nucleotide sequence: TGTGCCAGCAGTGAAGATGGGACAGGGAAGACGCTTTCCTACGAGCAGTACTTC. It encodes CASSEDGTGKTLSYEQYF.

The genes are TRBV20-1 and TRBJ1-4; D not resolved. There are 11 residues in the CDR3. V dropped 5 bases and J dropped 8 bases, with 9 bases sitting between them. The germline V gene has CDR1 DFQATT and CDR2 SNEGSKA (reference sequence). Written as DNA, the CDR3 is TGCAGTGCTGACAAAGAGGAAAAACTGTTTTTT. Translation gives CSADKEEKLFF.

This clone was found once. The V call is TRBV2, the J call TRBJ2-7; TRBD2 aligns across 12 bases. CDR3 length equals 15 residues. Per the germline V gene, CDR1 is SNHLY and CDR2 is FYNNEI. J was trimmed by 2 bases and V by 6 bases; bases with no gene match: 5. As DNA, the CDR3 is TGTGCCAGCAGCGCGACTAGCGGGGGAACCTACGAGCAGTACTTC. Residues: CASSATSGGTYEQYF.

This CDR3 is CASSQDRAPGNEQFF. In nucleotides, the CDR3 is TGTGCCAGCAGCCAGGACAGGGCCCCTGGCAATGAGCAGTTCTTC. The chain carries TRBV11-2 and TRBJ2-1; 8 bases fit TRBD1. CDR3 length equals 15 residues. The germline V gene encodes CDR1 SGHAT and CDR2 FQNNGV. V dropped 5 bases and J dropped 6; count of bases not matched to a gene: 9. The full variable domain, its missing parts supplied by reference TRBV11-2 and TRBJ2-1, is EAGVAQSPRYKIIEKRQSVAFWCNPISGHATLYWYQQILGQGPKLLIQFQNNGVVDDSQLPKDRFSAERLKGVDSTLKIQPAKLEDSAVYLCASSQDRAPGNEQFFGPGTRLTVL.

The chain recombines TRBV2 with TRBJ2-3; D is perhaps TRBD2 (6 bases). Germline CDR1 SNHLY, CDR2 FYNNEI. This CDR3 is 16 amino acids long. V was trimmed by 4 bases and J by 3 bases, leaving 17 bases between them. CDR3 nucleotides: TGTGCCAGCAGTGGCCGGGGGAAAAAAGGGACAGATACGCAGTATTTT. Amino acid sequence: CASSGRGKKGTDTQYF.

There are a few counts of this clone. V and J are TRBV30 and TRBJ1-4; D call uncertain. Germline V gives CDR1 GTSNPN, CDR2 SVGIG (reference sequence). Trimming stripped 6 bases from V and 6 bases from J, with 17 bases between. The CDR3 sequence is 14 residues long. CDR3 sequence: CACGRYRKHEKLFF. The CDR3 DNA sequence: TGTGCCTGTGGGAGGTACCGGAAGCATGAAAAACTGTTTTTT.

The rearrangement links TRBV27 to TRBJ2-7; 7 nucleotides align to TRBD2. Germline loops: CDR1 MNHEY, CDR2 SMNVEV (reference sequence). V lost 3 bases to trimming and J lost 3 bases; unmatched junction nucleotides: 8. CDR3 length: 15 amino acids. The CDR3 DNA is TGTGCCAGCAGTTTGGCCCTAACGGGGGGCTACGAGCAGTACTTC. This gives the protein CASSLALTGGYEQYF.

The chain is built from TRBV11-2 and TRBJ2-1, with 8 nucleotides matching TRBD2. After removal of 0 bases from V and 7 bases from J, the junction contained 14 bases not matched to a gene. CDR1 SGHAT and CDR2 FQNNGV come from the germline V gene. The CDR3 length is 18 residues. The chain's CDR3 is CASSLDPLWSGGPNEQFF. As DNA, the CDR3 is TGTGCCAGCAGCTTAGACCCCCTTTGGAGCGGGGGACCAAATGAGCAGTTCTTC.

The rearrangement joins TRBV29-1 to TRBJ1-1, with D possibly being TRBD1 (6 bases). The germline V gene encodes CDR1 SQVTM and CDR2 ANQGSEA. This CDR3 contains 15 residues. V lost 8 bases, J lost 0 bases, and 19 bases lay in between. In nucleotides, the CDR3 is TGCAGCACCTCCCCACCGGGACACCTGAACACTGAAGCTTTCTTT. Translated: CSTSPPGHLNTEAFF. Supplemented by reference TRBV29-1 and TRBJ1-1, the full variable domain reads SAVISQKPSRDICQRGTSLTIQCQVDSQVTMMFWYRQQPGQSLTLIATANQGSEATYESGFVIDKFPISRPNLTFSTLTVSNMSPEDSSIYLCSTSPPGHLNTEAFFGQGTRLTVV.

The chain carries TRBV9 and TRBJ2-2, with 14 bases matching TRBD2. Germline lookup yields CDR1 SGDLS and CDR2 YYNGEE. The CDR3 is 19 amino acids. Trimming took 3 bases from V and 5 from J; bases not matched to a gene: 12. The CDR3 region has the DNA TGTGCCAGCAGCGGCCGTATAGGACTAGCGGGGGGTAGGACCGGGGAGCTGTTTTTT. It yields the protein CASSGRIGLAGGRTGELFF.

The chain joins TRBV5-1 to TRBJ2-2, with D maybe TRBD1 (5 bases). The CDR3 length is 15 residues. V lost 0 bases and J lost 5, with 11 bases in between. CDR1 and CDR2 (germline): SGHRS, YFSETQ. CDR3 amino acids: CASSLETVGTGELFF. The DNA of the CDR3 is TGCGCCAGCAGCTTGGAGACAGTTGGTACCGGGGAGCTGTTTTTT.

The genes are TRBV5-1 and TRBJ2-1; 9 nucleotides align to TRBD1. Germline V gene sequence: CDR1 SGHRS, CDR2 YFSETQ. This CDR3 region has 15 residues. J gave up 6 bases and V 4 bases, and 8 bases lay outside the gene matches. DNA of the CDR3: TGCGCCAGCAGCGCCGGGACAGGGCGAGGCAATGAGCAGTTCTTC. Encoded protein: CASSAGTGRGNEQFF. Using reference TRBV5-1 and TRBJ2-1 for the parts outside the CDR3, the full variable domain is KAGVTQTPRYLIKTRGQQVTLSCSPISGHRSVSWYQQTPGQGLQFLFEYFSETQRNKGNFPGRFSGRQFSNSRSEMNVSTLELGDSALYLCASSAGTGRGNEQFFGPGTRLTVL.

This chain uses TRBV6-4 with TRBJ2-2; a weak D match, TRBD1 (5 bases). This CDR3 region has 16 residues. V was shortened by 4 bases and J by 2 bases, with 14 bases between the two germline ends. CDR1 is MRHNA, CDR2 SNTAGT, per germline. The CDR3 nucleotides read TGTGCCAGCAGTGTCCAGGGTCAACCAAACACCGGGGAGCTGTTTTTT. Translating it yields CASSVQGQPNTGELFF.

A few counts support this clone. The CDR3 sequence is CASSLEGTSGSNEQFF. The CDR3 DNA reads TGTGCCAGCAGCTTAGAGGGGACTAGCGGGAGTAACGAGCAGTTCTTC. V gene TRBV11-3 combines with J gene TRBJ2-1; TRBD2 aligns across 14 bases. The germline V gene encodes CDR1 SGHNT and CDR2 YENEEA. Trimming at V came to 0 bases and at J to 10 bases, leaving 5 bases not matched to a gene. The CDR3 runs 16 residues.

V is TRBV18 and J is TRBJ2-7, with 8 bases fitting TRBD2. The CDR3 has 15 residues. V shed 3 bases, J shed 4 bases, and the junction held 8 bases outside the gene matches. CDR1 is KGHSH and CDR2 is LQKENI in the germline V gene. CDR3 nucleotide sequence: TGTGCCAGCTCACCTCGGCGGGGGGCGCTTTACGAGCAGTACTTC. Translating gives CASSPRRGALYEQYF.